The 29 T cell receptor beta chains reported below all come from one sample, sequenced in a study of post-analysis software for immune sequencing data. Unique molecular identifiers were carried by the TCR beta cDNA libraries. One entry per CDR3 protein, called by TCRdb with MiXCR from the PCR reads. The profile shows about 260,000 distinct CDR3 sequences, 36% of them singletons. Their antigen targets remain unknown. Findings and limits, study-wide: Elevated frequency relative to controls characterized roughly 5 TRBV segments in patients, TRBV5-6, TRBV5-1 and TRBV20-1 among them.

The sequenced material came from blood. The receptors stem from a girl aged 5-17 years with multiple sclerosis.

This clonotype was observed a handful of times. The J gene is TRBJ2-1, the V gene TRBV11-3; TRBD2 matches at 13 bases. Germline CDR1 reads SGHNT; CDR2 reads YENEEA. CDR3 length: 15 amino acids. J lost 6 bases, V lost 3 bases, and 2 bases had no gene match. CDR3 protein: CASSLGLAGINEQFF. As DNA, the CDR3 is TGTGCCAGCAGCTTGGGACTAGCGGGGATCAATGAGCAGTTCTTC.

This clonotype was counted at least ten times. CDR3 nucleotide sequence: TGTGCCAGCAGCCGAAACCAGGACAGCGACAATGAGCAGTTCTTC. As protein: CASSRNQDSDNEQFF. The genes are TRBV4-2 and TRBJ2-1; D may be TRBD1 (6 bases). This CDR3 comprises 15 residues. Germline lookup yields CDR1 LGHNA and CDR2 YNFKEQ. The ends were cut back, 4 bases at V and 5 bases at J, with 15 bases in the middle.

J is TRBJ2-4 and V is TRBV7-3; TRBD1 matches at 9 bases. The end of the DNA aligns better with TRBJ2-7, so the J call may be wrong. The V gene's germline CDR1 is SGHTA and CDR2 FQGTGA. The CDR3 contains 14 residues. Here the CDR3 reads CASIPGQGLYEQYF. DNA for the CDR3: TGTGCCAGCATCCCGGGACAGGGCTTATACGAGCAGTACTTC.

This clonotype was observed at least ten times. DNA of the CDR3: TGTGCCAAAGGGCGGGGCGAGCAGTACTTC. This sequence encodes CAKGRGEQYF. The V gene is TRBV7-2, the J gene TRBJ2-7; D is possibly TRBD2 (6 bases). V lost 10 bases and J lost 6, with 10 bases in between. The CDR3 has 10 amino acids. Germline CDR1 and CDR2: SGHTA and FQGNSA. Full variable domain (outside the CDR3, taken from reference TRBV7-2 and TRBJ2-7): GAGVSQSPSNKVTEKGKDVELRCDPISGHTALYWYRQSLGQGLEFLIYFQGNSAPDKSGLPSDRFSAERTGGSVSTLTIQRTQQEDSAVYLCAKGRGEQYFGPGTRLTVT.

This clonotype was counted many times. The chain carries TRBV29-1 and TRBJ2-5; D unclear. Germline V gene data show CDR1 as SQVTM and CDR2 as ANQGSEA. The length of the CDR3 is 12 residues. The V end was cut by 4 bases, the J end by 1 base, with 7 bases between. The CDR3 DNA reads TGCAGCGTTGCCGAGACCCAAGAGACCCAGTACTTC. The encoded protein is CSVAETQETQYF.

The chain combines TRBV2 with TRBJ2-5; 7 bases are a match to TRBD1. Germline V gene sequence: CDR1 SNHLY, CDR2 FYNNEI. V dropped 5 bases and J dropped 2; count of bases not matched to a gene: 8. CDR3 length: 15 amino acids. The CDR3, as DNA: TGTGCCAGCAGTTTGGACAGGCCTTCACAAGAGACCCAGTACTTC. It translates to CASSLDRPSQETQYF.

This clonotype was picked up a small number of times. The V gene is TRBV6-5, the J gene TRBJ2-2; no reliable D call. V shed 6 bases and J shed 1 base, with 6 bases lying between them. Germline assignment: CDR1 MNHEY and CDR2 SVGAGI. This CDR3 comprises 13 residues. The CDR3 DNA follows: TGTGCCAGCAGCCCTGTGAACACCGGGGAGCTGTTTTTT. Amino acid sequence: CASSPVNTGELFF.

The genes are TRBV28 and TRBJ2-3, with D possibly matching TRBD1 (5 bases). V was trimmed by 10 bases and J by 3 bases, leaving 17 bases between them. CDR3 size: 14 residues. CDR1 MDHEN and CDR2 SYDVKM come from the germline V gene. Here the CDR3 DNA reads TGTGCCACGGGTAGGGGCAGTTTTACAGATACGCAGTATTTT. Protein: CATGRGSFTDTQYF.

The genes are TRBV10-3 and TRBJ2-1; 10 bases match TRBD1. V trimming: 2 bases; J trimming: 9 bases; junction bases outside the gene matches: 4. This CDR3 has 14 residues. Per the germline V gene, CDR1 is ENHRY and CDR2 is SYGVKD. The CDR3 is CAISERQGAAEQFF. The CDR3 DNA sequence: TGTGCCATCAGTGAGCGACAGGGGGCAGCTGAGCAGTTCTTC.

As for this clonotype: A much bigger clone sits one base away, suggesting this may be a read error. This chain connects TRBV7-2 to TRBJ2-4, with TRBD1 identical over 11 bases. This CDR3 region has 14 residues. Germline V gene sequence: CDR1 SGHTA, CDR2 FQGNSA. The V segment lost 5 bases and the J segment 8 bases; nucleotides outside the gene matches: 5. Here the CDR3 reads CASSGQGARDIQYF. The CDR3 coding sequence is TGTGCCAGCAGCGGACAGGGGGCGAGGGACATTCAGTACTTC. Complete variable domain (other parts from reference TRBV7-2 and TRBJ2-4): GAGVSQSPSNKVTEKGKDVELRCDPISGHTALYWYRQSLGQGLEFLIYFQGNSAPDKSGLPSDRFSAERTGGSVSTLTIQRTQQEDSAVYLCASSGQGARDIQYFGAGTRLSVL.

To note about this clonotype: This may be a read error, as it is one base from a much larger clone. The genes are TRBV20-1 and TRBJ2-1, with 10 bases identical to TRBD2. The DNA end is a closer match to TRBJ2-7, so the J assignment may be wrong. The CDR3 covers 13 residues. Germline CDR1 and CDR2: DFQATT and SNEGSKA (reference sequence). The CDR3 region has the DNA TGCAGTGCTGGGACTAGCGCTCCCCACGAGCAGTACTTC. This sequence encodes CSAGTSAPHEQYF.

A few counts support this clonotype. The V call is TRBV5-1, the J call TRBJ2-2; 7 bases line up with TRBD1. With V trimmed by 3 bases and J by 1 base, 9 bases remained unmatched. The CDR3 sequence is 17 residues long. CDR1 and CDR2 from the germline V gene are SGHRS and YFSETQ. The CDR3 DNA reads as TGCGCCAGCAGCTACAACAGGGGAGTCGGGAACACCGGGGAGCTGTTTTTT. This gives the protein CASSYNRGVGNTGELFF.

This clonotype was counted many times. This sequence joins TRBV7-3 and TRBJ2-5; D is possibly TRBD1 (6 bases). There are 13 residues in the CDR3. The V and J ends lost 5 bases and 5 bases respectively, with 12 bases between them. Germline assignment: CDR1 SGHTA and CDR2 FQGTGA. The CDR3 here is CASSGETGETQYF. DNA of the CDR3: TGTGCCAGCAGCGGGGAGACAGGCGAGACCCAGTACTTC.

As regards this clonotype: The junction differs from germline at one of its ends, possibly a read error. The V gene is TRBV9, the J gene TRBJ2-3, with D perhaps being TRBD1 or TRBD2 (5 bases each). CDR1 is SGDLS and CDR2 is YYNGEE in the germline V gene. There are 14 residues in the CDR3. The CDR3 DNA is TGTGCCAGCAGCGTAGATGGGACCGGGGATACGCGGTATTTT. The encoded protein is CASSVDGTGDTRYF.

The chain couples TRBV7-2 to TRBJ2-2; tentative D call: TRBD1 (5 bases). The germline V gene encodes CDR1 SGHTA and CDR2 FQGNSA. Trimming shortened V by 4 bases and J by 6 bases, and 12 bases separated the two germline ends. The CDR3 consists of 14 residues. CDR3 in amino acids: CASSSYQGSGELFF. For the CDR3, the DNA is TGTGCCAGCAGCTCGTACCAGGGTTCCGGGGAGCTGTTTTTT.

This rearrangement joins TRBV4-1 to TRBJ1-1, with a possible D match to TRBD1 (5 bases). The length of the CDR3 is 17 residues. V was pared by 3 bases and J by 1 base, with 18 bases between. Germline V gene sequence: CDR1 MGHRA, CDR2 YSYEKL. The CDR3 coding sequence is TGCGCCAGCAGCCACGAGAATCTGGGGGGGGAGAACACTGAAGCTTTCTTT. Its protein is CASSHENLGGENTEAFF.

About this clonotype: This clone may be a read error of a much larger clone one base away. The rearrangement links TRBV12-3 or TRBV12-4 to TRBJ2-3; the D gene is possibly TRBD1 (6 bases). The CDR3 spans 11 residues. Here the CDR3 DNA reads TGTGCCAGCACAAGGACAGATACGGAGTATTTT. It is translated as CASTRTDTEYF.

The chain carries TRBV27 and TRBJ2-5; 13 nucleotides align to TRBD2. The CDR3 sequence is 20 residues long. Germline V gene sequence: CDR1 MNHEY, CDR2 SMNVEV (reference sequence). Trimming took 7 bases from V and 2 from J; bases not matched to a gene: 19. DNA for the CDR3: TGTGCCAGCAAACCGAGGGGGAGACTAGCGGGGGGCCTCCTACAAGAGACCCAGTACTTC. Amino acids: CASKPRGRLAGGLLQETQYF.

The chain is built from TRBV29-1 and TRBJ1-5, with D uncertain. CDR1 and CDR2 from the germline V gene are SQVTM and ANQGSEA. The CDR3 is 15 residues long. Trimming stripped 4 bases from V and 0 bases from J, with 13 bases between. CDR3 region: CSVVEAGVSNQPQHF. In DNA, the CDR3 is TGCAGCGTTGTAGAGGCAGGAGTTAGCAATCAGCCCCAGCATTTT.

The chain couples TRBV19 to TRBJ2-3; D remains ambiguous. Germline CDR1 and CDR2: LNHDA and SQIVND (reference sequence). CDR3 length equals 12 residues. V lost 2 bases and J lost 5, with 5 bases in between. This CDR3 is CASSIWGDTQYF. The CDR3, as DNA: TGTGCCAGTAGTATATGGGGAGATACGCAGTATTTT.

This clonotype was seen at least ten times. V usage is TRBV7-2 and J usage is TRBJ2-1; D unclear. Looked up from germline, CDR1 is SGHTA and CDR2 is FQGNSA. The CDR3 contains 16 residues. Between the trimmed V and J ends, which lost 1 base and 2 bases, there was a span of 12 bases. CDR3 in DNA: TGTGCCAGCAGCTTAGAATACAAGGGTCCCTACAATGAGCAGTTCTTC. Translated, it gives CASSLEYKGPYNEQFF. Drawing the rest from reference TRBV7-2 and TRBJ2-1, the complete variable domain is GAGVSQSPSNKVTEKGKDVELRCDPISGHTALYWYRQSLGQGLEFLIYFQGNSAPDKSGLPSDRFSAERTGGSVSTLTIQRTQQEDSAVYLCASSLEYKGPYNEQFFGPGTRLTVL.

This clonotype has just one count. CDR3 in amino acids: CASSRDPTINQPQHF. The CDR3 region has the DNA TGTGCCAGCAGCCGCGATCCGACTATCAATCAGCCCCAGCATTTT. V and J are TRBV6-5 and TRBJ1-5; D ambiguous. Per germline, CDR1 MNHEY and CDR2 SVGAGI. Trimming removed 6 bases at V and 3 bases at J, with 15 bases between. The length of the CDR3 is 15 residues.

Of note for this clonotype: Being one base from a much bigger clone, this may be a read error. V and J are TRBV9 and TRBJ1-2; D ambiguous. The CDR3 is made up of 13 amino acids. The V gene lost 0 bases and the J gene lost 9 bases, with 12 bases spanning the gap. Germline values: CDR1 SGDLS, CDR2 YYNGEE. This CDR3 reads CASSVDLIDSYTF. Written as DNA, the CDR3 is TGTGCCAGCAGCGTAGACCTTATCGACAGCTACACCTTC.

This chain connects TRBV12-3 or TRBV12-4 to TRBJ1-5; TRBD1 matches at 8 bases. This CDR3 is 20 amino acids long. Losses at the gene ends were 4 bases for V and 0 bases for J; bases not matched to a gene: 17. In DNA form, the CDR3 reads TGTGCCAGCAGTTCCCGCTGGACAGGGAGGTTGGGGGATAGCAATCAGCCCCAGCATTTT. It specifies CASSSRWTGRLGDSNQPQHF.

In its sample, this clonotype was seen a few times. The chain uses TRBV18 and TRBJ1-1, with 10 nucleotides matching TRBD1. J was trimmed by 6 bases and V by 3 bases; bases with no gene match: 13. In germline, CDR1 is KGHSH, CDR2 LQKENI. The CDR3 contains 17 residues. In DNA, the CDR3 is TGTGCCAGCTCACCCCAGCGACAGGGGGCGGGTCGGTCTGAAGCTTTCTTT. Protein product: CASSPQRQGAGRSEAFF.

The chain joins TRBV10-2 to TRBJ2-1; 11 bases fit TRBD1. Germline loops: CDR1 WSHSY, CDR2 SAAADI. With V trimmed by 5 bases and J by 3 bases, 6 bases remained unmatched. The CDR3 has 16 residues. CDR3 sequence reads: CASSSDGTGGYNEQFF. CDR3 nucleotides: TGCGCCAGCAGTTCCGACGGGACAGGGGGCTACAATGAGCAGTTCTTC.

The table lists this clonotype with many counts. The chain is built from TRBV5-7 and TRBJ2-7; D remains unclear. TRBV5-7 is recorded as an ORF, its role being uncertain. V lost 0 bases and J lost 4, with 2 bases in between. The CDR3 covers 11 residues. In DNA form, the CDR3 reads TGTGCCAGCAGCTTGGTTTACGAGCAGTACTTC. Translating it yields CASSLVYEQYF.

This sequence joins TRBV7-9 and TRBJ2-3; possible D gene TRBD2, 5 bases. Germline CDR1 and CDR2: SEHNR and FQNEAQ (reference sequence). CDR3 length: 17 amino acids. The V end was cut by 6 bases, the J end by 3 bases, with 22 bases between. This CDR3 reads CASREGISDVGTDTQYF. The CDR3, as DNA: TGTGCCAGCAGAGAGGGTATTTCTGACGTCGGGACAGATACGCAGTATTTT.

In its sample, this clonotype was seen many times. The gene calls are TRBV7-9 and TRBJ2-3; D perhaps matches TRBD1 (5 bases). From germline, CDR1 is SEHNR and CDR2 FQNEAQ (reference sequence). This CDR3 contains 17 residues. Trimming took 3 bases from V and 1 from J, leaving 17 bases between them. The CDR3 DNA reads TGTGCCAGCAGCTTTAGGCCAGGGCATCTACGCACAGATACGCAGTATTTT. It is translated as CASSFRPGHLRTDTQYF. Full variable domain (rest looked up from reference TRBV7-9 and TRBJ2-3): DTGVSQNPRHKITKRGQNVTFRCDPISEHNRLYWYRQTLGQGPEFLTYFQNEAQLEKSRLLSDRFSAERPKGSFSTLEIQRTEQGDSAMYLCASSFRPGHLRTDTQYFGPGTRLTVL.